This T cell receptor (beta chain) was found in a study of beta chain features in type 1 diabetes. Across the whole study: Cell yields, age and gender were similar between patients and healthy donors. Study results and caveats: Patients' naive, central memory and Treg TCRB repertoires seemed closer to one another than those of healthy donors. More deletions and fewer insertions at VDJ junctions were found in patients with type 1 diabetes. All four CD4+ subsets of Type 1 diabetes patients contained TCRB CDR3s that were moderately but significantly shorter.

The germline V gene encodes CDR1 SGHAT and CDR2 FQDESV (reference sequence). This CDR3 has 17 residues. With 5 bases clipped from V and 2 bases from J, the junction kept 8 bases outside the gene matches. Only a few counts were recorded for this clone. Its target is unknown. The study reverse transcribed the entire isolated RNA, so it sequenced expressed TCRB transcripts. Roughly 3.4 million reads per sample on average were obtained from naive, central memory and regulatory T cell samples. Profiled with immunoSEQ multiplex PCR; TCRdb holds only in-frame clones, not every one. The table records some 150,000 clones, roughly 9% of them present only once.

The chain couples TRBV11-1 to TRBJ2-5; 13 nucleotides match TRBD2. This TCR was sampled from a woman between 25 and 40 years old with type 1 diabetes. Sequencing input: central memory CD4+ T cells from blood. CDR3 DNA: TGTGCCAGCAGCCCGGGACTAGCGGGATGGGATCAAGAGACCCAGTACTTC. Translating it yields CASSPGLAGWDQETQYF.